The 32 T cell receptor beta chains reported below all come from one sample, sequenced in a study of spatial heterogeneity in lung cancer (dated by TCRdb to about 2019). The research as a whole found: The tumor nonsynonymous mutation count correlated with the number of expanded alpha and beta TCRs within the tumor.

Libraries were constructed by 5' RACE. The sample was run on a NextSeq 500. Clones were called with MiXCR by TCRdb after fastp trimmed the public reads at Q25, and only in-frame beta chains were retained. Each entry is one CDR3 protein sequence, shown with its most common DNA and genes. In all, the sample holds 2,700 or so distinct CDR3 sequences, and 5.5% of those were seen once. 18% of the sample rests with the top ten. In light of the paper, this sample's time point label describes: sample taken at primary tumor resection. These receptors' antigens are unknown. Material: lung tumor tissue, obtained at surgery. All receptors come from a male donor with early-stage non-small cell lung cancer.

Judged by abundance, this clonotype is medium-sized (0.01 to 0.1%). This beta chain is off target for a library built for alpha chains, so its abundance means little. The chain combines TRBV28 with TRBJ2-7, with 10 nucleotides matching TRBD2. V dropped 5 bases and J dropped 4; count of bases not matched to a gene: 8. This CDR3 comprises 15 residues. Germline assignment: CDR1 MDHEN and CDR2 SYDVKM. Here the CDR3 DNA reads TGTGCCAGCAGTACGGGGACTAGCGCCCGATACGAGCAGTACTTC. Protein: CASSTGTSARYEQYF.

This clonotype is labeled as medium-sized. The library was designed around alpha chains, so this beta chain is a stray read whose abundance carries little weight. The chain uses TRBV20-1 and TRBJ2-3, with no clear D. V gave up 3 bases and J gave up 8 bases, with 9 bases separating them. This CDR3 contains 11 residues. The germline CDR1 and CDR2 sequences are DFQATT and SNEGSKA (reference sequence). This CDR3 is CSASRTSTQYF. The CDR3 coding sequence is TGCAGTGCTAGTAGGACGAGTACGCAGTATTTT.

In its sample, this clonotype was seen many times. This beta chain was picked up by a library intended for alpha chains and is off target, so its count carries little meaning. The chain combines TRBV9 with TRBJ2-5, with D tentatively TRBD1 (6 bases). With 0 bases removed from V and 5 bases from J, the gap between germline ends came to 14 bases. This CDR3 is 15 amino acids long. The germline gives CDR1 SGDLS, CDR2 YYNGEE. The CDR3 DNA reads TGTGCCAGCAGCGTAGCGCAGGGGACCCTCGAGACCCAGTACTTC. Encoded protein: CASSVAQGTLETQYF.

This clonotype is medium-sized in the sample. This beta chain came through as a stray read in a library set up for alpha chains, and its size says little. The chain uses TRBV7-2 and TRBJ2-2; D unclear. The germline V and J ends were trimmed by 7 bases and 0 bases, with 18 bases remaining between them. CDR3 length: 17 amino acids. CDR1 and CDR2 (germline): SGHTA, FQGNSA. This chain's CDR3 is CASKPGDSATNTGELFF. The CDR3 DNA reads TGTGCCAGCAAACCCGGTGACTCCGCTACGAACACCGGGGAGCTGTTTTTT.

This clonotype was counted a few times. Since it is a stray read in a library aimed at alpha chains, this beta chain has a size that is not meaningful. The CDR3 here is CASSPRSYEQYF. The CDR3 DNA sequence: TGTGCCAGCAGCCCGCGTAGCTACGAGCAGTACTTC. The chain carries TRBV7-2 and TRBJ2-7; D is uncertain. Germline CDR1 reads SGHTA; CDR2 reads FQGNSA. The V end was cut by 5 bases, the J end by 3 bases, with 8 bases between. The CDR3 spans 12 residues.

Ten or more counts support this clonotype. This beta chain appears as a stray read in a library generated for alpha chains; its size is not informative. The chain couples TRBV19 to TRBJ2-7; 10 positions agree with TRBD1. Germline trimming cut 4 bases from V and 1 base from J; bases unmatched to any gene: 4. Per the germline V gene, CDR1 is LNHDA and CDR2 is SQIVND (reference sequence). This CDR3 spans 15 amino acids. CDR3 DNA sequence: TGTGCCAGTAGTACTTGGGACAGGGGTTCCTACGAGCAGTACTTC. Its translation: CASSTWDRGSYEQYF.

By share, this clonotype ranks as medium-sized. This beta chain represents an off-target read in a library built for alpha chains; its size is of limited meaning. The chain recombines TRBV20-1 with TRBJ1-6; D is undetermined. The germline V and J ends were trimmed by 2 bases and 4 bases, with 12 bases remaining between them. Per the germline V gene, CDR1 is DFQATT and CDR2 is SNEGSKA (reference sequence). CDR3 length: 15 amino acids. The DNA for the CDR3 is TGCAGTGCTAGAACCGACACTCAGTATAATTCACCCCTCCACTTT. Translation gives CSARTDTQYNSPLHF.

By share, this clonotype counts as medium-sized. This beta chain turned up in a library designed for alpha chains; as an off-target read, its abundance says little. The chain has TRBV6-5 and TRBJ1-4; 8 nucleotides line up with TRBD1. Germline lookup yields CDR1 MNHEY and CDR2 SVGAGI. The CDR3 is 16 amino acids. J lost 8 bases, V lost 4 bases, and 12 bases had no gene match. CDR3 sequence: CASSWSPGTGGEKLFF. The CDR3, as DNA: TGTGCCAGCAGTTGGTCCCCCGGGACAGGCGGAGAAAAACTGTTTTTT.

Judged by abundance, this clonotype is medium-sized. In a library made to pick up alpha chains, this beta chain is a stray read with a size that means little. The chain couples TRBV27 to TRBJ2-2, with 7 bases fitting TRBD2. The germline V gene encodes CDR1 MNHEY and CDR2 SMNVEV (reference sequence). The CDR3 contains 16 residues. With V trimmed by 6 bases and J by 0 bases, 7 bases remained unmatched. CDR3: CASSPSLAANTGELFF. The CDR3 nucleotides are TGTGCCAGCAGCCCTTCCCTAGCGGCGAACACCGGGGAGCTGTTTTTT.

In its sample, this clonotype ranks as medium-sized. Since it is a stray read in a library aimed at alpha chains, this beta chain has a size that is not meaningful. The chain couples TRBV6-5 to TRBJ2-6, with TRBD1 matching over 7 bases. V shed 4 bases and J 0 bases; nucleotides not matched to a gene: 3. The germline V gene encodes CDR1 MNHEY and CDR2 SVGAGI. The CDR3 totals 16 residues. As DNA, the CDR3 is TGTGCCAGCAGTTTGGACAGGCGCTCTGGGGCCAACGTCCTGACTTTC. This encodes CASSLDRRSGANVLTF.

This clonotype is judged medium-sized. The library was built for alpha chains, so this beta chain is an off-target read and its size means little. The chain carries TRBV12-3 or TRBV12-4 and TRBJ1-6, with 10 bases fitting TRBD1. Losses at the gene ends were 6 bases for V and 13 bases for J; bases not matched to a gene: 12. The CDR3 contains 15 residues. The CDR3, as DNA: TGTGCCAGCAGCGGTACCGGGACAGGGGTTCTCCCCCTCCACTTT. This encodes CASSGTGTGVLPLHF.

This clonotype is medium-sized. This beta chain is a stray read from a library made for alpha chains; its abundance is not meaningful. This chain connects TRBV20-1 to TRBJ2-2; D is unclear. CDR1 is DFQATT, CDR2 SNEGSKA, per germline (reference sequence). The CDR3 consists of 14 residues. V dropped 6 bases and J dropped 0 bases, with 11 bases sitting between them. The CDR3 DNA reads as TGCAGTGCCCCCCAGATCGCGAACACCGGGGAGCTGTTTTTT. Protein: CSAPQIANTGELFF.

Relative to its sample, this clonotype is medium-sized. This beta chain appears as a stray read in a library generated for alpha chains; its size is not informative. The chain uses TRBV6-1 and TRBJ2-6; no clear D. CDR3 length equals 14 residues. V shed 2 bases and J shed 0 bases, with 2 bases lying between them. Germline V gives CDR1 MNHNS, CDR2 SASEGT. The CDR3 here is CASSELSGANVLTF. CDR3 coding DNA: TGTGCCAGCAGTGAACTCTCTGGGGCCAACGTCCTGACTTTC.

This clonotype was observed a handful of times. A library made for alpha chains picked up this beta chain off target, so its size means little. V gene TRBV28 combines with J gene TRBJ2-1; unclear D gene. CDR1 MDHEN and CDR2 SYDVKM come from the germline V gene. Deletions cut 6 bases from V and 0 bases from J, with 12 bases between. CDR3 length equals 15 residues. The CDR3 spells CASSQEPLSYNEQFF. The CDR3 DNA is TGTGCCAGCAGCCAAGAGCCGCTCTCCTACAATGAGCAGTTCTTC. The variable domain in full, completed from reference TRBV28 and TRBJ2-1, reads DVKVTQSSRYLVKRTGEKVFLECVQDMDHENMFWYRQDPGLGLRLIYFSYDVKMKEKGDIPEGYSVSREKKERFSLILESASTNQTSMYLCASSQEPLSYNEQFFGPGTRLTVL.

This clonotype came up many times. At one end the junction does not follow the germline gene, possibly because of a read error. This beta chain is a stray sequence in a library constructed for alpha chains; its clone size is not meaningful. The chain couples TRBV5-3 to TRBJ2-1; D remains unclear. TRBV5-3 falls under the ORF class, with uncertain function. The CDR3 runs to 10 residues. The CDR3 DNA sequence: TGTGTCAGATACGACGTCGAGCAGTTCTTC. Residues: CVRYDVEQFF.

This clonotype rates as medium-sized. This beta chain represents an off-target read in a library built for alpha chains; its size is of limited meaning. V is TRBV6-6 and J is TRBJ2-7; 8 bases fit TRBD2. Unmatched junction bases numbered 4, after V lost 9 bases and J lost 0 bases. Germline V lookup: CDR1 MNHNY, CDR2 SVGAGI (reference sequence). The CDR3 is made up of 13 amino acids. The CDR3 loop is CASQAGDSYEQYF. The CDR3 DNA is TGTGCCAGTCAAGCGGGGGACTCCTACGAGCAGTACTTC.

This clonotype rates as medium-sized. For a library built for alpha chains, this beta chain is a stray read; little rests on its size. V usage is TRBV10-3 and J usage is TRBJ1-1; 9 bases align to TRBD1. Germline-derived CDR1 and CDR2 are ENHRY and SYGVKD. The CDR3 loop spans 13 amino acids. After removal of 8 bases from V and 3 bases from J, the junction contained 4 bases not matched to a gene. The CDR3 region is CAISRDRDTEAFF. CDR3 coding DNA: TGTGCCATCTCCCGGGACAGGGACACTGAAGCTTTCTTT.

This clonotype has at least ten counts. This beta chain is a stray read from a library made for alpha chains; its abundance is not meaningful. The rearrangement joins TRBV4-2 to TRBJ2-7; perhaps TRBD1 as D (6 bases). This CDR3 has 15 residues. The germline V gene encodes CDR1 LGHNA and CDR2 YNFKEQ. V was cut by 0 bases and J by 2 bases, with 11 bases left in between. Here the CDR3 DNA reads TGTGCCAGCAGCCAAGAGAAGACAGGCCCCTACGAGCAGTACTTC. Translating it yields CASSQEKTGPYEQYF.

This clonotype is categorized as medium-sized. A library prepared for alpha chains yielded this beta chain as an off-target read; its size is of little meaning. The CDR3 sequence: CASSVSDSGELFF. The DNA for the CDR3 is TGTGCCAGCAGCGTTAGTGACTCCGGGGAGCTGTTTTTT. The genes are TRBV11-3 and TRBJ2-2; unclear D gene. The V gene's germline CDR1 is SGHNT and CDR2 YENEEA. This CDR3 contains 13 residues. Trimming left V 5 bases short and J 6 bases short, with 10 bases between.

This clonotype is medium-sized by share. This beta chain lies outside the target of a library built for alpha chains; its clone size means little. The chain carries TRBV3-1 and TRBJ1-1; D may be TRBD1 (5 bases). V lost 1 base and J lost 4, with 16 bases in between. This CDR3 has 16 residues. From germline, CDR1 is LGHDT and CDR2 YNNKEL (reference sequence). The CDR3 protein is CASSQAAGGLPTEAFF. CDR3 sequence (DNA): TGTGCCAGCAGCCAAGCCGCTGGGGGACTCCCCACTGAAGCTTTCTTT.

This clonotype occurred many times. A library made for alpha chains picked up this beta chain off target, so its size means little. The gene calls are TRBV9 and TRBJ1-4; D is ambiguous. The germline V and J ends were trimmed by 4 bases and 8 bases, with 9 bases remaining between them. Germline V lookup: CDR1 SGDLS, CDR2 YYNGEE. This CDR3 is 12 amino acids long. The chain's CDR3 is CASSPSGEKLFF. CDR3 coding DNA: TGTGCCAGCAGCCCATCTGGCGAAAAACTGTTTTTT.

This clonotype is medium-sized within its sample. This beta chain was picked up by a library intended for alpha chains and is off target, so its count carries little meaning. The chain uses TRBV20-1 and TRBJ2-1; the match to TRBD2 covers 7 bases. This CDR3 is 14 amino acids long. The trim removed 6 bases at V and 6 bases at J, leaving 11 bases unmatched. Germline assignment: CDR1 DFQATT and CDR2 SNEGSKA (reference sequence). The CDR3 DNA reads TGCAGTGCCCCCGCGCCGGGAGGAAGCAATGAGCAGTTCTTC. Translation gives CSAPAPGGSNEQFF.

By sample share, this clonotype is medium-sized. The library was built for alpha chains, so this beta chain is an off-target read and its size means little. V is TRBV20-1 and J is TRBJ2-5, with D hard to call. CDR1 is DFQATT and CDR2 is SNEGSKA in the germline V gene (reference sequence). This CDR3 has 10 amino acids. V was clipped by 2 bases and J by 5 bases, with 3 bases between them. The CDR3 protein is CSARWETQYF. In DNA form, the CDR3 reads TGCAGTGCTAGATGGGAGACCCAGTACTTC.

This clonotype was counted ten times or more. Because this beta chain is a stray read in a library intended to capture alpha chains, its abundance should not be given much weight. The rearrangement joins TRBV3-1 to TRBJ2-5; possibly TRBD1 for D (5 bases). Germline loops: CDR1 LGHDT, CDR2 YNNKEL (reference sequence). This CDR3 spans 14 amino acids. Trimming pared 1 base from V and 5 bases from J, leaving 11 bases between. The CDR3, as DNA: TGTGCCAGCAGCCAAGGCCCAGGGTTGGAGACCCAGTACTTC. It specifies CASSQGPGLETQYF.

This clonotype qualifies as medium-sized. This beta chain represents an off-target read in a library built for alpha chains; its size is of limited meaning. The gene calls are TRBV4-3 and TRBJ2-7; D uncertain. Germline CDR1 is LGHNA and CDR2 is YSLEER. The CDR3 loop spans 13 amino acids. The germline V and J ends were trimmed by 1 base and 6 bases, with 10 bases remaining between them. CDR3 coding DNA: TGCGCCAGCAGCCAAGCTCGGCTCCGCGAGCAGTACTTC. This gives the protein CASSQARLREQYF.

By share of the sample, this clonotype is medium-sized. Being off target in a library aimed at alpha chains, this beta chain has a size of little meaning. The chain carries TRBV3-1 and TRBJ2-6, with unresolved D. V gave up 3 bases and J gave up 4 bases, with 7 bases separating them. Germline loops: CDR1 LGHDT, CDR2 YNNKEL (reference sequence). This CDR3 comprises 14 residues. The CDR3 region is CASSHNAGANVLTF. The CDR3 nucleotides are TGTGCCAGCAGCCACAACGCCGGGGCCAACGTCCTGACTTTC.

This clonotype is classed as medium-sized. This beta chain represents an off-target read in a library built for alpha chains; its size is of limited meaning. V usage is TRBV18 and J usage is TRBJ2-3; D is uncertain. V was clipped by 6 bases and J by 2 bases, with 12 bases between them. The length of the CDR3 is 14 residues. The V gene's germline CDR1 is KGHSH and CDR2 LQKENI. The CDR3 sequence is CASSPLSITDTQYF. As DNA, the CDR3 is TGTGCCAGCTCCCCCCTCTCAATCACAGATACGCAGTATTTT.

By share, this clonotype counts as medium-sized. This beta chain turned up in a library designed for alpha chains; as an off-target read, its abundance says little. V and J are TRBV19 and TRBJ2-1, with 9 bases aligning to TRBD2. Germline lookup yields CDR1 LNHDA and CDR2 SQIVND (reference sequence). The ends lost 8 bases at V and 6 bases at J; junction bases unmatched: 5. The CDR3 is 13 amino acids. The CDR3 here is CASSSGALNEQFF. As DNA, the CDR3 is TGTGCCAGTTCTAGCGGGGCCCTCAATGAGCAGTTCTTC. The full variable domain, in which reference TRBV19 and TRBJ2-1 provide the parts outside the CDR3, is DGGITQSPKYLFRKEGQNVTLSCEQNLNHDAMYWYRQDPGQGLRLIYYSQIVNDFQKGDIAEGYSVSREKKESFPLTVTSAQKNPTAFYLCASSSGALNEQFFGPGTRLTVL.

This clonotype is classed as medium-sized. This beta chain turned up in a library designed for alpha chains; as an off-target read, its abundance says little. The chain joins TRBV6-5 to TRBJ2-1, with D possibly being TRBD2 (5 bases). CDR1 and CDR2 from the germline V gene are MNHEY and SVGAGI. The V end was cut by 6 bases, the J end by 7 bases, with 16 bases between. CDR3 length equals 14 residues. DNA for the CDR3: TGTGCCAGCAGCAGGCCTGGGGAGAGGAATGAGCAGTTCTTC. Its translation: CASSRPGERNEQFF.

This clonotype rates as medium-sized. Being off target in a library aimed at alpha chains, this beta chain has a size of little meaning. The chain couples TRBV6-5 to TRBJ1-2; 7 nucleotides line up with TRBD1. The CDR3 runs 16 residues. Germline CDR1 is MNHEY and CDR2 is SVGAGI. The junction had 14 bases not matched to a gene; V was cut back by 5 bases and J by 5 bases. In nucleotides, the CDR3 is TGTGCCAGCAGTACTGGGACAGCCATCAAGGTGTATGGCTACACCTTC. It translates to CASSTGTAIKVYGYTF.

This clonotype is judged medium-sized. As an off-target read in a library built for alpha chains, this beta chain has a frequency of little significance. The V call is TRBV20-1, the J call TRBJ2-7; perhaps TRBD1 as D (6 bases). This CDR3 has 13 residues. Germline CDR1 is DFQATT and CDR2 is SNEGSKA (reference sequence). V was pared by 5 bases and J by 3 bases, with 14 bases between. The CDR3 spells CSAYRVGNYEQYF. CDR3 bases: TGCAGTGCTTACAGGGTAGGAAACTACGAGCAGTACTTC.

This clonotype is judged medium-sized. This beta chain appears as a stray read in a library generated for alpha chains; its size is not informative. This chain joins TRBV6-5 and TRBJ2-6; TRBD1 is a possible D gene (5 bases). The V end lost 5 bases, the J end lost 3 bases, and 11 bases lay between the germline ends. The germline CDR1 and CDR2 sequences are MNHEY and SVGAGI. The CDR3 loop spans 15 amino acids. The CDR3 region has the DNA TGTGCCAGCAGTCGCAGGGTAGATGGGGCCAACGTCCTGACTTTC. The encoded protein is CASSRRVDGANVLTF.